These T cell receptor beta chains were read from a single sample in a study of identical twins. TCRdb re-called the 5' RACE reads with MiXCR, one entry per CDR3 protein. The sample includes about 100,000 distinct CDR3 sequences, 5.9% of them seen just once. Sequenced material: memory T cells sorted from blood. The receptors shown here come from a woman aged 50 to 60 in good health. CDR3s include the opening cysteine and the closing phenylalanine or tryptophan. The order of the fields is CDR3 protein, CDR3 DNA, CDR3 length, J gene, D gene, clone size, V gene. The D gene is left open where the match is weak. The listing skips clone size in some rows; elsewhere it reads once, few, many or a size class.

CDR3 protein: CASSFNDGLGGYTF; CDR3 DNA: TGTGCCAGCAGCTTTAATGACGGCCTGGGAGGCTACACCTTC; CDR3 length: 14; J gene: TRBJ1-2; D gene: -; clone size: many; V gene: TRBV7-9
CDR3 protein: CATSRVDSYQPQHF; CDR3 DNA: TGTGCCACCAGCAGAGTGGACAGCTATCAGCCCCAGCATTTT; CDR3 length: 14; J gene: TRBJ1-5; D gene: -; clone size: -; V gene: TRBV15
CDR3 protein: CASTKTGWRSGANVLTF; CDR3 DNA: TGTGCCAGCACCAAGACAGGGTGGAGGTCTGGGGCCAACGTCCTGACTTTC; CDR3 length: 17; J gene: TRBJ2-6; D gene: TRBD1; clone size: many; V gene: TRBV6-2/TRBV6-3
CDR3 protein: CASSLGGGNTEAFF; CDR3 DNA: TGTGCCAGCAGCTTAGGGGGAGGGAACACTGAAGCTTTCTTT; CDR3 length: 14; J gene: TRBJ1-1; D gene: -; clone size: many; V gene: TRBV7-6
CDR3 protein: CASSLPGGASAFF; CDR3 DNA: TGTGCCAGCAGCCTGCCGGGGGGCGCATCGGCTTTCTTT; CDR3 length: 13; J gene: TRBJ1-1; D gene: -; clone size: -; V gene: TRBV3-1
CDR3 protein: CASSFGPGSGNTIYF; CDR3 DNA: TGTGCCAGCAGTTTTGGCCCCGGTAGTGGAAACACCATATATTTT; CDR3 length: 15; J gene: TRBJ1-3; D gene: -; clone size: many; V gene: TRBV27
CDR3 protein: CASSLLRDIGTEAFF; CDR3 DNA: TGTGCCAGCAGCTTGCTTAGGGACATAGGCACTGAAGCTTTCTTT; CDR3 length: 15; J gene: TRBJ1-1; D gene: -; clone size: many; V gene: TRBV5-6
CDR3 protein: CASRDTGRTEAFF; CDR3 DNA: TGTGCCAGCAGGGACACAGGGCGAACTGAAGCTTTCTTT; CDR3 length: 13; J gene: TRBJ1-1; D gene: -; clone size: -; V gene: TRBV6-5
CDR3 protein: CASSKKIGRHPSGANVLTF; CDR3 DNA: TGTGCCAGCAGTAAAAAAATCGGACGGCACCCTTCTGGGGCCAACGTCCTGACTTTC; CDR3 length: 19; J gene: TRBJ2-6; D gene: -; clone size: many; V gene: TRBV12-3/TRBV12-4
CDR3 protein: CAWRQGNTEAFF; CDR3 DNA: TGTGCCTGGAGACAGGGGAACACTGAAGCTTTCTTT; CDR3 length: 12; J gene: TRBJ1-1; D gene: -; clone size: few; V gene: TRBV30
CDR3 protein: CASSIQGQGASGQFF; CDR3 DNA: TGTGCCAGTAGTATACAAGGACAGGGGGCAAGTGGGCAGTTCTTC; CDR3 length: 15; J gene: TRBJ2-1; D gene: TRBD1; clone size: -; V gene: TRBV19
CDR3 protein: CASMVPGLSQPQHF; CDR3 DNA: TGTGCCAGTATGGTCCCGGGGTTAAGTCAGCCCCAGCATTTT; CDR3 length: 14; J gene: TRBJ1-5; D gene: -; clone size: few; V gene: TRBV19
CDR3 protein: CASSPAGGQGLHEQYF; CDR3 DNA: TGTGCCAGCAGTCCGGCGGGGGGACAGGGGTTGCACGAGCAGTACTTC; CDR3 length: 16; J gene: TRBJ2-7; D gene: TRBD1; clone size: many; V gene: TRBV6-1
CDR3 protein: CASSLYRTDTQYF; CDR3 DNA: TGTGCCAGCAGCCTCTACAGGACAGATACGCAGTATTTT; CDR3 length: 13; J gene: TRBJ2-3; D gene: -; clone size: many; V gene: TRBV7-2
CDR3 protein: CASSSAGRGDTEAFF; CDR3 DNA: TGTGCCAGCAGCTCGGCCGGGAGGGGCGACACTGAAGCTTTCTTT; CDR3 length: 15; J gene: TRBJ1-1; D gene: -; clone size: many; V gene: TRBV7-2
CDR3 protein: CATSERREGRKTQYF; CDR3 DNA: TGTGCCACCAGTGAAAGGCGGGAGGGCCGAAAGACCCAGTACTTC; CDR3 length: 15; J gene: TRBJ2-5; D gene: TRBD2; clone size: many; V gene: TRBV24-1
CDR3 protein: CASSFSAHPPDTQYF; CDR3 DNA: TGTGCCAGCAGTTTTTCTGCCCACCCCCCGGATACGCAGTATTTT; CDR3 length: 15; J gene: TRBJ2-3; D gene: -; clone size: many; V gene: TRBV12-3/TRBV12-4
CDR3 protein: CASSPFRQANEKLFF; CDR3 DNA: TGTGCCAGCAGTCCCTTTAGACAGGCTAATGAAAAACTGTTTTTT; CDR3 length: 15; J gene: TRBJ1-4; D gene: -; clone size: many; V gene: TRBV6-5
CDR3 protein: CASSTEPQGASDEQYF; CDR3 DNA: TGTGCCAGCAGCACAGAACCACAGGGGGCCTCTGACGAGCAGTACTTC; CDR3 length: 16; J gene: TRBJ2-7; D gene: TRBD1; clone size: many; V gene: TRBV5-6
CDR3 protein: CASSLDPLTGESAFF; CDR3 DNA: TGTGCCAGCAGCTTAGACCCTCTCACAGGGGAAAGCGCTTTCTTT; CDR3 length: 15; J gene: TRBJ1-1; D gene: TRBD1; clone size: many; V gene: TRBV11-3
CDR3 protein: CASSPGLASYEQYF; CDR3 DNA: TGTGCCAGCAGCCCCGGACTAGCCTCCTACGAGCAGTACTTC; CDR3 length: 14; J gene: TRBJ2-7; D gene: TRBD2; clone size: few; V gene: TRBV4-2
CDR3 protein: CACLSGNTIYF; CDR3 DNA: TGTGCCTGCCTTTCTGGAAACACCATATATTTT; CDR3 length: 11; J gene: TRBJ1-3; D gene: -; clone size: few; V gene: TRBV30
CDR3 protein: CASSYSISGAETRAFF; CDR3 DNA: TGTGCCAGCAGTTACTCAATTTCAGGGGCCGAGACACGGGCTTTCTTT; CDR3 length: 16; J gene: TRBJ1-1; D gene: -; clone size: many; V gene: TRBV6-5
CDR3 protein: CASSYDASRGTDTQYF; CDR3 DNA: TGTGCCAGCAGTTACGACGCTAGCAGGGGCACAGATACGCAGTATTTT; CDR3 length: 16; J gene: TRBJ2-3; D gene: -; clone size: many; V gene: TRBV6-5
CDR3 protein: CSAQITSGRTDTQYF; CDR3 DNA: TGCAGTGCTCAAATAACTAGCGGTCGCACAGATACGCAGTATTTT; CDR3 length: 15; J gene: TRBJ2-3; D gene: TRBD2; clone size: many; V gene: TRBV20-1
CDR3 protein: CASSLDRPINTEAFF; CDR3 DNA: TGCGCCAGCAGCTTGGACAGGCCCATTAACACTGAAGCTTTCTTT; CDR3 length: 15; J gene: TRBJ1-1; D gene: -; clone size: many; V gene: TRBV5-1
CDR3 protein: CASSLERGGTYEQYF; CDR3 DNA: TGTGCCAGCAGCTTGGAGCGGGGCGGTACCTACGAGCAGTACTTC; CDR3 length: 15; J gene: TRBJ2-7; D gene: TRBD2; clone size: -; V gene: TRBV5-6
CDR3 protein: CASSVSALPLADTIYF; CDR3 DNA: TGTGCCAGCAGCGTATCTGCCTTGCCCCTCGCGGACACCATATATTTT; CDR3 length: 16; J gene: TRBJ1-3; D gene: -; clone size: many; V gene: TRBV7-6
CDR3 protein: CASSLGYRTGDYGYTF; CDR3 DNA: TGTGCCAGCAGCTTGGGATACCGGACAGGAGACTATGGCTACACCTTC; CDR3 length: 16; J gene: TRBJ1-2; D gene: TRBD1; clone size: many; V gene: TRBV5-6
CDR3 protein: CAWSWTGGWTEAFF; CDR3 DNA: TGTGCCTGGAGTTGGACAGGGGGCTGGACTGAAGCTTTCTTT; CDR3 length: 14; J gene: TRBJ1-1; D gene: TRBD1; clone size: many; V gene: TRBV30
CDR3 protein: CASSPGVYQPQHF; CDR3 DNA: TGTGCCAGCTCCCCCGGAGTTTATCAGCCCCAGCATTTT; CDR3 length: 13; J gene: TRBJ1-5; D gene: -; clone size: many; V gene: TRBV18
CDR3 protein: CATSDSFPSGRPGSYNEQFF; CDR3 DNA: TGTGCCACCAGTGATTCTTTTCCTAGCGGGAGGCCGGGCTCCTACAATGAGCAGTTCTTC; CDR3 length: 20; J gene: TRBJ2-1; D gene: TRBD2; clone size: many; V gene: TRBV24-1
CDR3 protein: CASKEQGASTEAFF; CDR3 DNA: TGCGCCAGCAAAGAGCAGGGGGCATCCACTGAAGCTTTCTTT; CDR3 length: 14; J gene: TRBJ1-1; D gene: TRBD1; clone size: many; V gene: TRBV5-1
CDR3 protein: CSAEMGGPSGANVLTF; CDR3 DNA: TGCAGTGCTGAAATGGGGGGCCCCTCTGGGGCCAACGTCCTGACTTTC; CDR3 length: 16; J gene: TRBJ2-6; D gene: -; clone size: many; V gene: TRBV20-1
CDR3 protein: CASSLGGGSTEAFF; CDR3 DNA: TGCGCCAGCAGCTTGGGGGGAGGAAGCACTGAAGCTTTCTTT; CDR3 length: 14; J gene: TRBJ1-1; D gene: -; clone size: many; V gene: TRBV5-1
CDR3 protein: CASSYSTTGGETQYF; CDR3 DNA: TGTGCCAGCAGTTACTCGACCACGGGTGGGGAGACCCAGTACTTC; CDR3 length: 15; J gene: TRBJ2-5; D gene: -; clone size: -; V gene: TRBV6-5
CDR3 protein: CATSGRAEGTYEQYF; CDR3 DNA: TGTGCCACCAGCGGGAGGGCCGAAGGAACCTACGAGCAGTACTTC; CDR3 length: 15; J gene: TRBJ2-7; D gene: TRBD2; clone size: many; V gene: TRBV10-3
CDR3 protein: CASSLAPDIYNEQFF; CDR3 DNA: TGCGCCAGCAGCTTGGCCCCGGACATCTACAATGAGCAGTTCTTC; CDR3 length: 15; J gene: TRBJ2-1; D gene: -; clone size: many; V gene: TRBV5-1
CDR3 protein: CSASLTEREAFF; CDR3 DNA: TGCAGTGCTAGCCTAACAGAGCGGGAAGCTTTCTTT; CDR3 length: 12; J gene: TRBJ1-1; D gene: -; clone size: many; V gene: TRBV20-1
CDR3 protein: CASSFRPGPTITDTQYF; CDR3 DNA: TGTGCCAGCAGCTTTAGGCCCGGACCCACTATCACAGATACGCAGTATTTT; CDR3 length: 17; J gene: TRBJ2-3; D gene: -; clone size: -; V gene: TRBV5-5
CDR3 protein: CASSRDSVYNEQFF; CDR3 DNA: TGTGCCAGCAGTCGCGACAGCGTCTACAATGAGCAGTTCTTC; CDR3 length: 14; J gene: TRBJ2-1; D gene: -; clone size: many; V gene: TRBV12-3/TRBV12-4
CDR3 protein: CSVGLASQETQYF; CDR3 DNA: TGCAGTGTCGGCCTAGCGTCTCAGGAGACCCAGTACTTC; CDR3 length: 13; J gene: TRBJ2-5; D gene: -; clone size: few; V gene: TRBV20-1
CDR3 protein: CASSLGLAEQFF; CDR3 DNA: TGTGCCAGCAGTTTAGGACTAGCGGAGCAGTTCTTC; CDR3 length: 12; J gene: TRBJ2-1; D gene: TRBD2; clone size: few; V gene: TRBV12-3/TRBV12-4
CDR3 protein: CSASGGGGIDTQYF; CDR3 DNA: TGCAGTGCTAGTGGGGGAGGCGGTATAGATACGCAGTATTTT; CDR3 length: 14; J gene: TRBJ2-3; D gene: -; clone size: many; V gene: TRBV20-1
CDR3 protein: CATSEPGGSYNEQFF; CDR3 DNA: TGTGCCACCAGTGAGCCGGGAGGCTCCTACAATGAGCAGTTCTTC; CDR3 length: 15; J gene: TRBJ2-1; D gene: TRBD2; clone size: many; V gene: TRBV24-1
CDR3 protein: CSAPAGSSYNEQFF; CDR3 DNA: TGCAGTGCCCCAGCGGGGAGCTCCTACAATGAGCAGTTCTTC; CDR3 length: 14; J gene: TRBJ2-1; D gene: TRBD2; clone size: -; V gene: TRBV20-1
CDR3 protein: CASSSRTSLSGANVLTF; CDR3 DNA: TGCGCCAGCAGCTCGCGGACTAGTCTTTCTGGGGCCAACGTCCTGACTTTC; CDR3 length: 17; J gene: TRBJ2-6; D gene: TRBD2; clone size: -; V gene: TRBV5-1
CDR3 protein: CSVEEWGAYNTF; CDR3 DNA: TGCAGCGTTGAAGAGTGGGGGGCGTATAACACCTTC; CDR3 length: 12; J gene: TRBJ1-2; D gene: -; clone size: few; V gene: TRBV29-1
CDR3 protein: CASSPGRTPINQPQHF; CDR3 DNA: TGTGCCAGCAGCCCGGGACGGACACCAATTAATCAGCCCCAGCATTTT; CDR3 length: 16; J gene: TRBJ1-5; D gene: -; clone size: many; V gene: TRBV9
CDR3 protein: CATSERGMVDEQFF; CDR3 DNA: TGTGCCACCAGTGAACGAGGGATGGTGGATGAGCAGTTCTTC; CDR3 length: 14; J gene: TRBJ2-1; D gene: -; clone size: few; V gene: TRBV24-1
CDR3 protein: CASSSDRETDTQYF; CDR3 DNA: TGTGCCAGCAGCTCGGACAGGGAGACAGATACGCAGTATTTT; CDR3 length: 14; J gene: TRBJ2-3; D gene: TRBD1; clone size: -; V gene: TRBV3-1
CDR3 protein: CAWSELTGINEKLFF; CDR3 DNA: TGTGCCTGGAGTGAGCTGACAGGGATCAATGAAAAACTGTTTTTT; CDR3 length: 15; J gene: TRBJ1-4; D gene: TRBD1; clone size: -; V gene: TRBV30
CDR3 protein: CASSLVGGGSEKLFF; CDR3 DNA: TGTGCCAGCAGCTTGGTCGGGGGGGGAAGTGAAAAACTGTTTTTT; CDR3 length: 15; J gene: TRBJ1-4; D gene: -; clone size: many; V gene: TRBV5-5
CDR3 protein: CASRPGTPYEQYF; CDR3 DNA: TGTGCCAGCAGACCGGGGACCCCCTACGAGCAGTACTTC; CDR3 length: 13; J gene: TRBJ2-7; D gene: -; clone size: many; V gene: TRBV6-5
CDR3 protein: CASRAGWKTGELFF; CDR3 DNA: TGTGCCAGCAGAGCGGGGTGGAAAACCGGGGAGCTGTTTTTT; CDR3 length: 14; J gene: TRBJ2-2; D gene: TRBD2; clone size: many; V gene: TRBV6-5
CDR3 protein: CASSTIRQGAQETQYF; CDR3 DNA: TGCGCCAGCAGCACCATACGACAGGGGGCACAAGAGACCCAGTACTTC; CDR3 length: 16; J gene: TRBJ2-5; D gene: TRBD1; clone size: few; V gene: TRBV5-1
CDR3 protein: CASSPPDRFYEQFF; CDR3 DNA: TGTGCCAGCAGCCCTCCGGATAGATTCTATGAGCAGTTCTTC; CDR3 length: 14; J gene: TRBJ2-1; D gene: -; clone size: -; V gene: TRBV11-2
CDR3 protein: CATGLAGVDEQFF; CDR3 DNA: TGTGCCACCGGACTAGCGGGAGTGGATGAGCAGTTCTTC; CDR3 length: 13; J gene: TRBJ2-1; D gene: TRBD2; clone size: many; V gene: TRBV24-1